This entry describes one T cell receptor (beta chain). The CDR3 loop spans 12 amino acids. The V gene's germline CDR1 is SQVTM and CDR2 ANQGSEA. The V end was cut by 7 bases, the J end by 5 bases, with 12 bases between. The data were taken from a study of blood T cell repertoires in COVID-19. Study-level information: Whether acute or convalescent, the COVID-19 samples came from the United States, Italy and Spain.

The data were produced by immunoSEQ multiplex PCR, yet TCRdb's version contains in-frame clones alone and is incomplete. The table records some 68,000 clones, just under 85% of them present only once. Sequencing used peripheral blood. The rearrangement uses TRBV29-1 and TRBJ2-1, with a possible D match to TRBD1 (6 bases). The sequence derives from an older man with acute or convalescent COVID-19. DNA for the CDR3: TGCAGCGCGCAACAGGGAAACAATGAGCAGTTCTTC. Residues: CSAQQGNNEQFF.